The 19 T cell receptor beta chains below come from one sample, sequenced in a study of cytomegalovirus exposure and HLA in healthy donors. The PCR employed 60 Vbeta primers together with 13 Jbeta primers. Assay: immunoSEQ multiplex PCR; the TCRdb copy retains only in-frame clones and omits some. The sample records 85,000 to 100,000 clones, under 75% being singletons. The specimen sequenced was PBMCs. The receptors derive from a human donor in good health.

The chain recombines TRBV9 with TRBJ1-5, with D maybe TRBD1 (5 bases). Trimming cost V 0 bases and J 5 bases, with 9 bases left between them. Germline-derived CDR1 and CDR2 are SGDLS and YYNGEE. The CDR3 spans 14 residues. The chain's CDR3 is CASSVGQSYQPQHF. DNA of the CDR3: TGTGCCAGCAGCGTAGGACAGTCTTATCAGCCCCAGCATTTT.

The DNA for the CDR3 is TGTGCCAGCTCACTACTGTCTGGCGGGGGGGCCGAGGAGACCCAGTACTTC. It translates to CASSLLSGGGAEETQYF. The rearrangement links TRBV18 to TRBJ2-5; TRBD2 aligns across 9 bases. This CDR3 comprises 17 residues. The junction had 14 bases not matched to a gene; V was cut back by 4 bases and J by 5 bases. Germline CDR1 KGHSH, CDR2 LQKENI.

J is TRBJ1-2 and V is TRBV27; D may be TRBD1 (6 bases). V was pared by 0 bases and J by 4 bases, with 9 bases between. This CDR3 contains 14 residues. The germline V gene encodes CDR1 MNHEY and CDR2 SMNVEV (reference sequence). The chain's CDR3 is CASSLSGRGYGYTF. The CDR3 coding sequence is TGTGCCAGCAGTTTATCGGGCAGGGGCTATGGCTACACCTTC.

Only a few counts were recorded for this clone. This chain connects TRBV2 to TRBJ1-1; TRBD1 matches 7 bases. Trimming removed 6 bases from V and 1 base from J; junction bases left unmatched: 5. The CDR3 has 14 residues. Germline values: CDR1 SNHLY, CDR2 FYNNEI. In DNA form, the CDR3 reads TGTGCCAGCAGGGATCGACAGGGGAACACTGAAGCTTTCTTT. Encoded protein: CASRDRQGNTEAFF.

This chain connects TRBV5-4 to TRBJ1-3, with a possible D match to TRBD1 (6 bases). Germline V lookup: CDR1 SGHNT, CDR2 YYREEE (reference sequence). Trimming removed 2 bases from V and 0 bases from J, with 12 bases in between. The CDR3 runs to 16 residues. CDR3 coding DNA: TGTGCCAGCAGCTTCGGAACAGGGCGCTCTGGAAACACCATATATTTT. Its translation is CASSFGTGRSGNTIYF.

The chain employs TRBV5-1 and TRBJ1-2; D is perhaps TRBD1 (5 bases). CDR1 is SGHRS, CDR2 YFSETQ, per germline. CDR3 length equals 15 residues. V gave up 2 bases and J gave up 2 bases, with 13 bases separating them. This CDR3 reads CASSLNTDTNYGYTF. CDR3 DNA sequence: TGCGCCAGCAGCTTAAATACGGACACGAACTATGGCTACACCTTC.

This clone was recorded a few times. CDR3 DNA: TGTGCCAGCAGTGGACCAGGGGGCAATGGCTACACCTTC. The encoded protein is CASSGPGGNGYTF. This chain connects TRBV28 to TRBJ1-2, with TRBD1 matching over 8 bases. V shed 5 bases and J 6 bases; nucleotides not matched to a gene: 5. The germline gives CDR1 MDHEN, CDR2 SYDVKM. This CDR3 region has 13 residues.

This sequence joins TRBV7-9 and TRBJ2-3, with 9 bases aligning to TRBD1. In germline, CDR1 is SEHNR, CDR2 FQNEAQ (reference sequence). The V and J ends lost 5 bases and 2 bases, in that order; junction bases with no gene match: 14. This CDR3 has 18 amino acids. The CDR3 DNA follows: TGTGCCAGCAGCCTACGCCCAAACGGACAGGGGCCCACAGATACGCAGTATTTT. Translation gives CASSLRPNGQGPTDTQYF.

The rearrangement links TRBV4-3 to TRBJ1-3, with D perhaps matching TRBD1 (5 bases). V dropped 0 bases and J dropped 3 bases, with 9 bases sitting between them. Germline CDR1 and CDR2: LGHNA and YSLEER. CDR3 size: 15 residues. CDR3 sequence reads: CASSQDGRDGNTIYF. For the CDR3, the DNA is TGCGCCAGCAGCCAAGATGGCAGGGATGGAAACACCATATATTTT.

The CDR3 coding sequence is TGTGCCAGTAGTTTGCAGGGAGGATTTTTGCAGCCCCAGCATTTT. It specifies CASSLQGGFLQPQHF. The rearrangement joins TRBV19 to TRBJ1-5; tentative D call: TRBD1 (5 bases). The V and J ends lost 5 bases and 7 bases respectively, with 18 bases between them. This CDR3 has 15 residues. From germline, CDR1 is LNHDA and CDR2 SQIVND (reference sequence).

J is TRBJ2-6 and V is TRBV6-5, with TRBD2 as a possible D gene (5 bases). The CDR3 runs 15 residues. Trimming cost V 5 bases and J 0 bases, with 8 bases left between them. Germline-derived CDR1 and CDR2 are MNHEY and SVGAGI. In DNA form, the CDR3 reads TGTGCCAGCAGTACTGGAGGCTCTGGGGCCAACGTCCTGACTTTC. As protein: CASSTGGSGANVLTF.

V is TRBV5-1 and J is TRBJ2-7; TRBD1 matches at 7 bases. The V segment lost 1 base and the J segment 2 bases; nucleotides outside the gene matches: 3. Per germline, CDR1 SGHRS and CDR2 YFSETQ. This CDR3 comprises 14 residues. CDR3 sequence: CASSLMTGTYEQYF. The CDR3 DNA reads as TGCGCCAGCAGCTTGATGACAGGGACCTACGAGCAGTACTTC.

The chain has TRBV6-5 and TRBJ2-7; maybe TRBD1 (6 bases). V was pared by 3 bases and J by 2 bases, with 14 bases between. The CDR3 sequence is 15 residues long. Germline CDR1 is MNHEY and CDR2 is SVGAGI. The CDR3 DNA reads as TGTGCCAGCAGTTATCTCCGGACAGATACCTACGAGCAGTACTTC. Protein product: CASSYLRTDTYEQYF.

The rearrangement uses TRBV19 and TRBJ2-5; the D gene is possibly TRBD2 (5 bases). Trimming removed 1 base from V and 2 bases from J, with 8 bases in between. The V gene's germline CDR1 is LNHDA and CDR2 SQIVND (reference sequence). The CDR3 sequence is 14 residues long. The CDR3 is CASSIGGMQETQYF. DNA of the CDR3: TGTGCCAGTAGTATAGGAGGGATGCAAGAGACCCAGTACTTC.

J is TRBJ2-7 and V is TRBV7-2; D gene unclear. Germline CDR1 is SGHTA and CDR2 is FQGNSA. The CDR3 extends over 12 amino acids. Between the trimmed V and J ends, which lost 3 bases and 9 bases, there was a span of 12 bases. CDR3: CASSLYPPGQYF. The CDR3 nucleotides read TGTGCCAGCAGCTTGTACCCCCCGGGGCAGTACTTC.

V gene TRBV9 combines with J gene TRBJ2-1; no reliable D call. V lost 2 bases and J 12 bases, leaving 15 bases between the germline ends. Germline assignment: CDR1 SGDLS and CDR2 YYNGEE. This CDR3 is 13 amino acids long. CDR3 region: CASSVDPSQRQFF. DNA of the CDR3: TGTGCCAGCAGCGTCGATCCCTCCCAGCGGCAGTTCTTC. Full variable domain (outside the CDR3, taken from reference TRBV9 and TRBJ2-1): DSGVTQTPKHLITATGQRVTLRCSPRSGDLSVYWYQQSLDQGLQFLIQYYNGEERAKGNILERFSAQQFPDLHSELNLSSLELGDSALYFCASSVDPSQRQFFGPGTRLTVL.

The chain is built from TRBV5-5 and TRBJ2-7; perhaps TRBD1 as D (6 bases). The ends were cut back, 4 bases at V and 5 bases at J, with 13 bases in the middle. CDR3 length equals 13 residues. CDR1 is SGHKS, CDR2 YYEKEE, per germline (reference sequence). The CDR3 coding sequence is TGTGCCAGCAGCCGCACAGGGCCCCACGAGCAGTACTTC. The encoded protein is CASSRTGPHEQYF.

The rearrangement joins TRBV5-1 to TRBJ1-3; possibly TRBD1 for D (5 bases). V was shortened by 2 bases and J by 2 bases, with 20 bases between the two germline ends. Germline loops: CDR1 SGHRS, CDR2 YFSETQ. There are 18 residues in the CDR3. This CDR3 is CASSLLSFQGSTGNTIYF. CDR3 coding DNA: TGCGCCAGCAGCTTACTAAGTTTCCAGGGCTCGACTGGAAACACCATATATTTT. Variable domain in full (rest from reference TRBV5-1 and TRBJ1-3): KAGVTQTPRYLIKTRGQQVTLSCSPISGHRSVSWYQQTPGQGLQFLFEYFSETQRNKGNFPGRFSGRQFSNSRSEMNVSTLELGDSALYLCASSLLSFQGSTGNTIYFGEGSWLTVV.

The rearrangement uses TRBV11-2 and TRBJ2-1; 11 bases align to TRBD2. J lost 8 bases, V lost 2 bases, and 5 bases had no gene match. Germline V gene lookup returns CDR1 SGHAT and CDR2 FQNNGV. The CDR3 consists of 15 residues. The CDR3 loop reads CASSLNSGGAYEQFF. The CDR3 DNA sequence: TGTGCCAGCAGCTTAAATAGCGGGGGGGCGTATGAGCAGTTCTTC.